This T cell receptor beta chain derives from a study of siplizumab effects on memory and regulatory T cells. Overall study results and limits: Apparently more diverse than memory cells, naive T cells also seemed major alloresponse contributors. Whether the proliferating Tregs (from siplizumab cultures) were suppressive was not confirmed.

This CDR3 is built from 17 residues. Deletions cut 4 bases from V and 3 bases from J, with 21 bases between. A note on this clone: The antigen is undetermined.

Method: immunoSEQ multiplex PCR; TCRdb's copy keeps in-frame clones and lacks some. Counted here are under 95,000 clones, around 94% occurring once; the ten biggest clones make up around 0.3%. V and J are TRBV23-1 and TRBJ1-2; D is unclear. TRBV23-1 is treated as an ORF (open reading frame) with a function not yet certain. The specimen was non-Treg CD4+ T cells sorted from blood. The TCR was taken from a human donor in good health. The CDR3, as DNA: TGCGCCAGCAGTCCAAAGAGACCAGCACTGCTTTACTATGGCTACACCTTC. Protein product: CASSPKRPALLYYGYTF.